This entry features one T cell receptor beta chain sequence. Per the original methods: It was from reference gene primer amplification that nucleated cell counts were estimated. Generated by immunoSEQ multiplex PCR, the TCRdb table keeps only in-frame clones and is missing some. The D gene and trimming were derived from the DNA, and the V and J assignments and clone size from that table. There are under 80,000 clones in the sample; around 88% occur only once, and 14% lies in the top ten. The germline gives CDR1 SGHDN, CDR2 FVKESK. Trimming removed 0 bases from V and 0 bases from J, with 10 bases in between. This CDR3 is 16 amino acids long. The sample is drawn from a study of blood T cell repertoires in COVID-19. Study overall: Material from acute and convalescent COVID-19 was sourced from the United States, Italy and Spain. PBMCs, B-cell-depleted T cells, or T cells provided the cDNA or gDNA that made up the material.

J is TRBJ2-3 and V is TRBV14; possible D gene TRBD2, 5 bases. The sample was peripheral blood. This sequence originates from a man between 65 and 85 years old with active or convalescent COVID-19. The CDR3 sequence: CASSQDWRASTDTQYF. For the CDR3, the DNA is TGTGCCAGCAGCCAAGATTGGCGGGCTAGCACAGATACGCAGTATTTT.